At least ten counts were recorded for the clone carrying this TCR beta chain. Specified time point: patch test 2, 6 weeks after DPC sensitization. Treatment in this sample: therapeutic diphenylcyclopropenone sensitization with weekly scalp DPC. One entry per CDR3 protein, called by TCRdb with MiXCR from the RACE reads. The table records about 140,000 distinct CDR3 sequences, about 10% of them present only once. This sample is part of a study of human T cells and chemical hapten exposure. The CDR3 contains 15 residues. Germline CDR1 DFQATT, CDR2 SNEGSKA (reference sequence). Trimming took off 6 bases at V and 0 bases at J, with 16 bases between the two ends.

The receptor's source is a woman aged 45-65 years with alopecia areata. Some clones in this sample may be carry-over from other donors' samples. The chain has TRBV20-1 and TRBJ2-3; TRBD1 might be the D (6 bases). The sequencing here drew on whole blood, taken in connection with sensitization to the hapten diphenylcyclopropenone (DPC). The CDR3 DNA follows: TGCAGTGCCAATTACAGGGACCCTAGCACAGATACGCAGTATTTT. It translates to CSANYRDPSTDTQYF.